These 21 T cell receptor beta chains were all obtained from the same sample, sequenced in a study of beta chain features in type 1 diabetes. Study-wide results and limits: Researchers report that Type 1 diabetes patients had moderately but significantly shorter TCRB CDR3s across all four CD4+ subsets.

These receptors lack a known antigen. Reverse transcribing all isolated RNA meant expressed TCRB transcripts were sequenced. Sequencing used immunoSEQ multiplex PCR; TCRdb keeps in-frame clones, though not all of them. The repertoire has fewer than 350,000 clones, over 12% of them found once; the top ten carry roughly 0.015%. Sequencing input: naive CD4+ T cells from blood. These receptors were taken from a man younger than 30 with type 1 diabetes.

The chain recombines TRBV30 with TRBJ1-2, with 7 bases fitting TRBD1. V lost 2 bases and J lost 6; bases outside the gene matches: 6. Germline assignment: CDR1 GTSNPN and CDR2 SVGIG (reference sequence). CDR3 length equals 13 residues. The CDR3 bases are TGTGCCTGGAGTAGTATCGGGACAGATGGCTACACCTTC. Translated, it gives CAWSSIGTDGYTF.

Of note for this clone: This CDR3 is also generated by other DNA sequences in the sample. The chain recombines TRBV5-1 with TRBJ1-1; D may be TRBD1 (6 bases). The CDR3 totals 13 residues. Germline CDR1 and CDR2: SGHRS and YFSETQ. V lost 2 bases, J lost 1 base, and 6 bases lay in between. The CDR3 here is CASSLGGNTEAFF. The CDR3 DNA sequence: TGCGCCAGCAGCTTAGGGGGGAACACTGAAGCTTTCTTT. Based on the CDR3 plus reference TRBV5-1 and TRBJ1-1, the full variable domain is KAGVTQTPRYLIKTRGQQVTLSCSPISGHRSVSWYQQTPGQGLQFLFEYFSETQRNKGNFPGRFSGRQFSNSRSEMNVSTLELGDSALYLCASSLGGNTEAFFGQGTRLTVV.

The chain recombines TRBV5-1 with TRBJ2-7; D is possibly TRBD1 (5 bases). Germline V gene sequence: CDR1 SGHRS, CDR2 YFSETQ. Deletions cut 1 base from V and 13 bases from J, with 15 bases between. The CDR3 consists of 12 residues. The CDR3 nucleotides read TGCGCCAGCAGCTTGTCCTCAGGGTTGGTCTACTTC. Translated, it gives CASSLSSGLVYF.

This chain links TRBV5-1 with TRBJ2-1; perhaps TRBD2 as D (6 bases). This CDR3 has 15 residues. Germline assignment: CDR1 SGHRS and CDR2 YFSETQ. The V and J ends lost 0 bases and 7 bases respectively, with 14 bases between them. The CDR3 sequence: CASSLELAVGNEQFF. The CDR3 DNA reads TGCGCCAGCAGCTTGGAACTAGCAGTCGGTAATGAGCAGTTCTTC.

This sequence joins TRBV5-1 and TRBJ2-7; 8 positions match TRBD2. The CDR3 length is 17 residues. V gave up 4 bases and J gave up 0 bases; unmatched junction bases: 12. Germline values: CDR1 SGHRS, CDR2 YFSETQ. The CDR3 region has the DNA TGCGCCAGCAGCACTGGAGTAGCGGGATACCTCTCCTACGAGCAGTACTTC. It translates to CASSTGVAGYLSYEQYF. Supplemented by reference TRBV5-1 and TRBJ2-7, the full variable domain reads KAGVTQTPRYLIKTRGQQVTLSCSPISGHRSVSWYQQTPGQGLQFLFEYFSETQRNKGNFPGRFSGRQFSNSRSEMNVSTLELGDSALYLCASSTGVAGYLSYEQYFGPGTRLTVT.

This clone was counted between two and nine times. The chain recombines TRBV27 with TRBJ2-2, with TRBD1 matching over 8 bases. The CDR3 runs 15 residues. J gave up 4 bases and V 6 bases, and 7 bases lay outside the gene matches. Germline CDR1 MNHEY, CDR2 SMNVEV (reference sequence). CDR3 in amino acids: CASSLTGVGTGELFF. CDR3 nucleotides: TGTGCCAGCAGCCTGACAGGGGTGGGCACCGGGGAGCTGTTTTTT.

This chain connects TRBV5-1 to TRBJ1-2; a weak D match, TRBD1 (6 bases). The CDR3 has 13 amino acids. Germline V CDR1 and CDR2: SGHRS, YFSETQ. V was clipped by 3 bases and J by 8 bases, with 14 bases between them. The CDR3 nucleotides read TGCGCCAGCAGCTGGCGGGCAGGGGACGGCTACACCTTC. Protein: CASSWRAGDGYTF.

The CDR3: CAWSESTGAAPLAKNIQYF. The CDR3 coding sequence is TGTGCCTGGAGTGAGTCGACAGGGGCTGCTCCTCTAGCCAAAAACATTCAGTACTTC. J is TRBJ2-4 and V is TRBV30; the match to TRBD1 covers 8 bases. V gave up 1 base and J gave up 0 bases; unmatched junction bases: 14. CDR1 is GTSNPN and CDR2 is SVGIG in the germline V gene (reference sequence). The CDR3 loop spans 19 amino acids.

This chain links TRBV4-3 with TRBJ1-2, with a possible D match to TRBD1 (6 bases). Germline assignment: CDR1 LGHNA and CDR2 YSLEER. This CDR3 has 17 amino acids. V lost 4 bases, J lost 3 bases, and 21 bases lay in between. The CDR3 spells CASSLLPLQGRYYGYTF. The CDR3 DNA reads TGCGCCAGCAGCCTTCTCCCTTTACAGGGCCGCTACTATGGCTACACCTTC.

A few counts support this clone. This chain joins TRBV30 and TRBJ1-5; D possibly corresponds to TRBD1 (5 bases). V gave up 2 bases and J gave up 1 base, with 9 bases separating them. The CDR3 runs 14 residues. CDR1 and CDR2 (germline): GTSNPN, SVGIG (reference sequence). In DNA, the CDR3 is TGTGCCTGGAGTTTGGGGCTGAGCAATCAGCCCCAGCATTTT. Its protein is CAWSLGLSNQPQHF.

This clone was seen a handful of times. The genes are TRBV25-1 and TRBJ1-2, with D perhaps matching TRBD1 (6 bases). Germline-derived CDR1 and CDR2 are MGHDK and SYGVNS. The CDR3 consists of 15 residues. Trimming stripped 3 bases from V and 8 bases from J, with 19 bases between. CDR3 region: CASSDARGLRVGYTF. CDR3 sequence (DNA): TGTGCCAGCAGTGATGCCAGGGGCCTCCGGGTCGGCTACACCTTC.

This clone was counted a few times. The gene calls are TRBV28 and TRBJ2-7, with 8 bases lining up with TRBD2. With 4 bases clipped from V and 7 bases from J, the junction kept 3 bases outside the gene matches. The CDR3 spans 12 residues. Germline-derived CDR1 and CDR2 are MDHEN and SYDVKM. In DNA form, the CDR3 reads TGTGCCAGCAGTTCGGGGGGGAGGGAGCAGTACTTC. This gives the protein CASSSGGREQYF.

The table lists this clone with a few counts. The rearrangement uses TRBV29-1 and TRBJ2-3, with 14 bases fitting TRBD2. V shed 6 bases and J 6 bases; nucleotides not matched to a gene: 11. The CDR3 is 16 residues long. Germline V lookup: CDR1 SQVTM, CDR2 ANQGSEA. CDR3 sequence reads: CSVEGLAGVQGDTQYF. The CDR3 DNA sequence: TGCAGCGTGGAGGGACTAGCGGGAGTTCAGGGTGATACGCAGTATTTT.

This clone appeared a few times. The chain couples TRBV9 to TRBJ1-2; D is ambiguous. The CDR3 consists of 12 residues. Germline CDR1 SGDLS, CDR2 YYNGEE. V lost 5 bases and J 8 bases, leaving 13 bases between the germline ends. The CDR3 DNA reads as TGTGCCAGCAGTTCAAGAGGAGGAGGCTACACCTTC. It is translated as CASSSRGGGYTF.

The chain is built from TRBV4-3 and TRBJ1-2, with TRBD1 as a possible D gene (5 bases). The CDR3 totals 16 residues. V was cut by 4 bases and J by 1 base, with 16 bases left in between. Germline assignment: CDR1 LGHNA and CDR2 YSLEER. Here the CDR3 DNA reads TGCGCCAGCAGCCGGGGTGGGGCAGGTAGTAACTATGGCTACACCTTC. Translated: CASSRGGAGSNYGYTF.

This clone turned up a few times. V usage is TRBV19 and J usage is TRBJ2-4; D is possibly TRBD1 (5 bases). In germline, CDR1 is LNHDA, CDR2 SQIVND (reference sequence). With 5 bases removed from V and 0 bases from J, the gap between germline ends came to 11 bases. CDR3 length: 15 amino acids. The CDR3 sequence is CASSVETVAKNIQYF. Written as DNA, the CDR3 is TGTGCCAGTAGTGTCGAGACAGTAGCCAAAAACATTCAGTACTTC.

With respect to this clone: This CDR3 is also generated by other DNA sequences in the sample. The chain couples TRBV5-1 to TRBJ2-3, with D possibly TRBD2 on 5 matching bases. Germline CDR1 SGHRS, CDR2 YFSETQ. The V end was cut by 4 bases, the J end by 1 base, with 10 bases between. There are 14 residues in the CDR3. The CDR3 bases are TGCGCCAGCAGCCCGAGGACTGGCACAGATACGCAGTATTTT. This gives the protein CASSPRTGTDTQYF. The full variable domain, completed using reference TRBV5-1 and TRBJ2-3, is KAGVTQTPRYLIKTRGQQVTLSCSPISGHRSVSWYQQTPGQGLQFLFEYFSETQRNKGNFPGRFSGRQFSNSRSEMNVSTLELGDSALYLCASSPRTGTDTQYFGPGTRLTVL.

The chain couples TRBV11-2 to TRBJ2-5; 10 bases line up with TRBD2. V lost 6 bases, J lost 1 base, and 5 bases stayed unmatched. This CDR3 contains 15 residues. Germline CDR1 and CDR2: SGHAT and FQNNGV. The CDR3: CASRPTSGTQETQYF. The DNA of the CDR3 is TGTGCCAGCAGGCCAACTAGCGGGACCCAAGAGACCCAGTACTTC. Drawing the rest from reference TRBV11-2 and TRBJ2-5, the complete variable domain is EAGVAQSPRYKIIEKRQSVAFWCNPISGHATLYWYQQILGQGPKLLIQFQNNGVVDDSQLPKDRFSAERLKGVDSTLKIQPAKLEDSAVYLCASRPTSGTQETQYFGPGTRLLVL.

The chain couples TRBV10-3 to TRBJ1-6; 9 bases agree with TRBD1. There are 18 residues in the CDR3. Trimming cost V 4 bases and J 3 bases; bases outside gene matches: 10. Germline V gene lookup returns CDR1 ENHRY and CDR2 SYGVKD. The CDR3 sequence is CAISGRGQGTGYNSPLHF. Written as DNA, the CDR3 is TGTGCCATCAGTGGAAGAGGACAGGGGACGGGCTATAATTCACCCCTCCACTTT.

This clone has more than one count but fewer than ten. The CDR3 region is CASRTTGTGNNEQFF. CDR3 nucleotide sequence: TGTGCCAGTAGGACCACCGGGACAGGCAACAATGAGCAGTTCTTC. V and J are TRBV19 and TRBJ2-1, with 8 nucleotides matching TRBD1. The CDR3 totals 15 residues. With V trimmed by 6 bases and J by 5 bases, 9 bases remained unmatched. Germline CDR1 reads LNHDA; CDR2 reads SQIVND (reference sequence). Based on the CDR3 plus reference TRBV19 and TRBJ2-1, the full variable domain is DGGITQSPKYLFRKEGQNVTLSCEQNLNHDAMYWYRQDPGQGLRLIYYSQIVNDFQKGDIAEGYSVSREKKESFPLTVTSAQKNPTAFYLCASRTTGTGNNEQFFGPGTRLTVL.

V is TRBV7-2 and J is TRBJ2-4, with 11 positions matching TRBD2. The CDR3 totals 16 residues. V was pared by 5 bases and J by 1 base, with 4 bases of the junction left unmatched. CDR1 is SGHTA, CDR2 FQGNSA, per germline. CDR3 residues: CASSHSGGAAKNIQYF. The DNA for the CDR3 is TGTGCCAGCAGCCATAGCGGGGGGGCGGCCAAAAACATTCAGTACTTC.